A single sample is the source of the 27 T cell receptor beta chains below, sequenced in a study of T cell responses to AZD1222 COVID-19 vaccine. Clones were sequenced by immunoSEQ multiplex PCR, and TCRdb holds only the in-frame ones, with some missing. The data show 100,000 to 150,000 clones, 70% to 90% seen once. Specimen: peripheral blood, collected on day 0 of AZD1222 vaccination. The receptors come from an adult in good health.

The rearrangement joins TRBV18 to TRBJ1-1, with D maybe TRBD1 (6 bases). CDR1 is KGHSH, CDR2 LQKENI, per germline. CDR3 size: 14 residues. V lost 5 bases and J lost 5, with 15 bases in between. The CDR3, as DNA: TGTGCCAGCTCAATCGGACAGTTTGGGACTGAAGCTTTCTTT. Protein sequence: CASSIGQFGTEAFF.

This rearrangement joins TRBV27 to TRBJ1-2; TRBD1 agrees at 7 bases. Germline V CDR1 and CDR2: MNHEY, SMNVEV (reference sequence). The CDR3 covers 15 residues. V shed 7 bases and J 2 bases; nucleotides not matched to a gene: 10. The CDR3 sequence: CASKIMDRLNYGYTF. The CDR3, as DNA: TGTGCCAGCAAAATCATGGACAGGCTCAACTATGGCTACACCTTC.

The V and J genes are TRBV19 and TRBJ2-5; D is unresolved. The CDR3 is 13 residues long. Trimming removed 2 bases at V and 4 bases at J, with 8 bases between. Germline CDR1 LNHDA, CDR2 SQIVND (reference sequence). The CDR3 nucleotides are TGTGCCAGTAGTATAAGGGTGTCAGAGACCCAGTACTTC. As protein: CASSIRVSETQYF.

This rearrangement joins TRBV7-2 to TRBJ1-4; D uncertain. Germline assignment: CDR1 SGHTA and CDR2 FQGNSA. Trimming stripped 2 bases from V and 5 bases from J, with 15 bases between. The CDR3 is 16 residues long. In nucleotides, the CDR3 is TGTGCCAGCAGCTTACCTACTTTATTGGGGAATGAAAAACTGTTTTTT. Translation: CASSLPTLLGNEKLFF.

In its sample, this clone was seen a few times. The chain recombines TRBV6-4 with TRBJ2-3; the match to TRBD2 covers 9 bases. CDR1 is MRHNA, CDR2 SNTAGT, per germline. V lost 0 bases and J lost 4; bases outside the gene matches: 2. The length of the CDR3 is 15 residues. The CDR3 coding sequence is TGTGCCAGCAGTGACTCAGCGGGGGGTCCAGATACGCAGTATTTT. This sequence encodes CASSDSAGGPDTQYF.

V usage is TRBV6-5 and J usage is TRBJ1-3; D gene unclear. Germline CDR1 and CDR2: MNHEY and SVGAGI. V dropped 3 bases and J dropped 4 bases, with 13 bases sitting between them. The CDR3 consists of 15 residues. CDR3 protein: CASSYMMRSGNTIYF. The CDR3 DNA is TGTGCCAGCAGTTATATGATGAGATCCGGAAACACCATATATTTT.

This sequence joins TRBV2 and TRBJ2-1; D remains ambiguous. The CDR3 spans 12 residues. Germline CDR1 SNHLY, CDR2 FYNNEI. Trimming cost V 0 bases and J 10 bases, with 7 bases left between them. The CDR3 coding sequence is TGTGCCAGCAGTGAAGCGCTTCGGGAGCAGTTCTTC. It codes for CASSEALREQFF.

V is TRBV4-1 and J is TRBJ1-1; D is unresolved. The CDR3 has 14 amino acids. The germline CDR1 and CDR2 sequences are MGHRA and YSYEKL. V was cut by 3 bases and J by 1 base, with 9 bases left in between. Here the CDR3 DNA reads TGCGCCAGCAGCCATGTGAATGCGAACACTGAAGCTTTCTTT. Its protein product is CASSHVNANTEAFF.

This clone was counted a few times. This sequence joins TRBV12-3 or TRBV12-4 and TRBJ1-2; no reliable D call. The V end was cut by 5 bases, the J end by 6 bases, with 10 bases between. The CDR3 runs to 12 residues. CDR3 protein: CASSPSLDGYTF. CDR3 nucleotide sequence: TGTGCCAGCAGTCCCTCGCTGGATGGCTACACCTTC.

The CDR3 here is CASSPEPNSPLHF. DNA of the CDR3: TGTGCCAGCTCACCCGAACCGAATTCACCCCTCCACTTT. This rearrangement joins TRBV18 to TRBJ1-6; D unclear. This CDR3 region has 13 residues. The V gene lost 3 bases and the J gene lost 7 bases, with 7 bases spanning the gap. CDR1 and CDR2 from the germline V gene are KGHSH and LQKENI.

In DNA, the CDR3 is TGTGCCAGCAGCGTACTGACAGCAGATACGCAGTATTTT. It specifies CASSVLTADTQYF. The V gene is TRBV7-3, the J gene TRBJ2-3; perhaps TRBD1 as D (5 bases). Germline V gene lookup returns CDR1 SGHTA and CDR2 FQGTGA. V lost 5 bases, J lost 4 bases, and 10 bases lay in between. The CDR3 runs 13 residues.

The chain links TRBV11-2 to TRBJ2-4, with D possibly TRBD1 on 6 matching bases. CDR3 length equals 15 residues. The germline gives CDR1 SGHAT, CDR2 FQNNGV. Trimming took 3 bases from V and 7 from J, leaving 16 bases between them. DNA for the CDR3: TGTGCCAGCAGCTTGTCAGGGGCACGTGGGAACATTCAGTACTTC. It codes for CASSLSGARGNIQYF.

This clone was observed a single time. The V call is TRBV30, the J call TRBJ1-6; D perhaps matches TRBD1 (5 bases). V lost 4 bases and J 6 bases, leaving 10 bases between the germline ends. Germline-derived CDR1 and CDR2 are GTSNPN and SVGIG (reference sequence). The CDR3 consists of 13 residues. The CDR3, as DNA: TGTGCCTGGACTGGGGGAAGTAATTCACCCCTCCACTTT. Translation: CAWTGGSNSPLHF.

The CDR3 is CASSLGWGYTF. The DNA for the CDR3 is TGTGCCAGCAGCTTAGGATGGGGCTACACCTTC. The chain couples TRBV11-2 to TRBJ1-2; D call uncertain. In germline, CDR1 is SGHAT, CDR2 FQNNGV. CDR3 length: 11 residues. V shed 1 base and J shed 8 bases, with 5 bases lying between them.

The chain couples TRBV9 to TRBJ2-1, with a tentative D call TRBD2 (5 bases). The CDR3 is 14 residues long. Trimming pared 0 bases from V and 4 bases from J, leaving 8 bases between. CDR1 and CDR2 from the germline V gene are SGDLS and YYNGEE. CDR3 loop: CASSVDGSYNEQFF. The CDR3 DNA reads TGTGCCAGCAGCGTAGATGGGAGTTACAATGAGCAGTTCTTC.

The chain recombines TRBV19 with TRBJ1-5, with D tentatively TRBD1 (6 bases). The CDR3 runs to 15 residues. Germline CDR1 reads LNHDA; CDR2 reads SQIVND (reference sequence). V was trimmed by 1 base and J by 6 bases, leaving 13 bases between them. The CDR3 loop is CASSIATGGFQPQHF. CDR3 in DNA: TGTGCCAGTAGTATAGCGACAGGAGGGTTTCAGCCCCAGCATTTT. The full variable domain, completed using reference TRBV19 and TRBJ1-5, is DGGITQSPKYLFRKEGQNVTLSCEQNLNHDAMYWYRQDPGQGLRLIYYSQIVNDFQKGDIAEGYSVSREKKESFPLTVTSAQKNPTAFYLCASSIATGGFQPQHFGDGTRLSIL.

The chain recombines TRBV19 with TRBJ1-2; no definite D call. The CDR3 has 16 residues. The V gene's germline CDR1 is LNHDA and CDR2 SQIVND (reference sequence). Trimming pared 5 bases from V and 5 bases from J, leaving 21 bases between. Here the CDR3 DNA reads TGTGCCAGTAGTCCCTATTCTGGGATTGGAATATATGGCTACACCTTC. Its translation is CASSPYSGIGIYGYTF. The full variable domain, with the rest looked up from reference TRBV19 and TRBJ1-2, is DGGITQSPKYLFRKEGQNVTLSCEQNLNHDAMYWYRQDPGQGLRLIYYSQIVNDFQKGDIAEGYSVSREKKESFPLTVTSAQKNPTAFYLCASSPYSGIGIYGYTFGSGTRLTVV.

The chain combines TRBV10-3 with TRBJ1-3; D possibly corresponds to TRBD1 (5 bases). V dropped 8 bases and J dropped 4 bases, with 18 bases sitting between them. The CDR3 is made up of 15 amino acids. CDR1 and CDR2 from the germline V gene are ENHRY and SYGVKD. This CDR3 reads CAIGGDGTLGNTIYF. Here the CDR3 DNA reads TGTGCCATCGGGGGAGACGGGACCCTCGGAAACACCATATATTTT.

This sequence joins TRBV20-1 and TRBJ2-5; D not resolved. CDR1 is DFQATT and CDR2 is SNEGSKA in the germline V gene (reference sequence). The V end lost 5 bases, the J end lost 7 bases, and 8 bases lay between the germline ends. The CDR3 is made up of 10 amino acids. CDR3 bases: TGCAGTGCTGGAATAGGGACCCAGTACTTC. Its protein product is CSAGIGTQYF.

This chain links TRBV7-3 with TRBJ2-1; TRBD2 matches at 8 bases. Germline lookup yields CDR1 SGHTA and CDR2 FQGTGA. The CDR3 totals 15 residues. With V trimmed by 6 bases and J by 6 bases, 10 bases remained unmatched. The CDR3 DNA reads TGTGCCAGCAGGCCATCGGGGGGGCCGGGCAATGAGCAGTTCTTC. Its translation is CASRPSGGPGNEQFF.

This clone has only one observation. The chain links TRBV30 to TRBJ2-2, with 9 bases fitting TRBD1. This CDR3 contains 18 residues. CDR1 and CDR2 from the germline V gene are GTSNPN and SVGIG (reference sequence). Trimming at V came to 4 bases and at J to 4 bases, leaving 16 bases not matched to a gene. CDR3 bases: TGTGCCTGGACCGCGGGACAGGGTGATCGGTTGGGCACCGGGGAGCTGTTTTTT. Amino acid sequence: CAWTAGQGDRLGTGELFF.

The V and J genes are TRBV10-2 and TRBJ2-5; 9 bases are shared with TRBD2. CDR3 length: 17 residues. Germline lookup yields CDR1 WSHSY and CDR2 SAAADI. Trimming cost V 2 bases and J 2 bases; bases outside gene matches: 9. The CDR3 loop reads CASSEGSWLAGQETQYF. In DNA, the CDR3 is TGCGCCAGCAGTGAGGGTTCGTGGCTAGCGGGGCAAGAGACCCAGTACTTC.

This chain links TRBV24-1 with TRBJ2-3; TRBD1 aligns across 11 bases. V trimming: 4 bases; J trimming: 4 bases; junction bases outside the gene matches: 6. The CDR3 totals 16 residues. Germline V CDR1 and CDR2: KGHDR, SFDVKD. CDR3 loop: CATSDSGTGGSDTQYF. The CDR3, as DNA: TGTGCCACCAGTGACTCCGGGACAGGGGGGTCAGATACGCAGTATTTT.

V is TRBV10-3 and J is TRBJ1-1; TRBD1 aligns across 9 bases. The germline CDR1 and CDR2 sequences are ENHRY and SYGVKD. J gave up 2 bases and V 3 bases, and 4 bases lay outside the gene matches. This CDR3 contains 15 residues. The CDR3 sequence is CAISDPGQGNTEAFF. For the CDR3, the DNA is TGTGCCATCAGTGATCCGGGACAGGGAAACACTGAAGCTTTCTTT.

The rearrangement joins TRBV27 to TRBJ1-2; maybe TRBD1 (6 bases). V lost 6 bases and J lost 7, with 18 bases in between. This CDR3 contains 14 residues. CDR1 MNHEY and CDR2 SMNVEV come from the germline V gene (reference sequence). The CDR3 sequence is CASRGGGVNRGYTF. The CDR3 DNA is TGTGCCAGCAGAGGAGGGGGTGTAAACCGTGGCTACACCTTC.

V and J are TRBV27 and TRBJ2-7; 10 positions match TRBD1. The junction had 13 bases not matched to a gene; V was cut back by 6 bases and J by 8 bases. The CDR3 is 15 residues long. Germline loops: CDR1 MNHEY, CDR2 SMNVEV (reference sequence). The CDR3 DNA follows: TGTGCCAGCAGCGCCTCCCGGGACAGGGGCACACAGCAGTACTTC. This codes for CASSASRDRGTQQYF.

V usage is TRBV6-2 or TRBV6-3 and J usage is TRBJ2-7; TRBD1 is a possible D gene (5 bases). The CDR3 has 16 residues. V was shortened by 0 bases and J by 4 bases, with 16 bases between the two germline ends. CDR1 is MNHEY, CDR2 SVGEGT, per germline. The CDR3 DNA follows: TGTGCCAGCAGTTACTCGTCTTTTGGGGCCGCATACGAGCAGTACTTC. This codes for CASSYSSFGAAYEQYF.